This paragraph covers one TCR beta chain sequence. Its antigen is still unknown. These data come from a study of cytomegalovirus exposure and HLA in healthy donors. CDR3 length: 13 amino acids. Germline V CDR1 and CDR2: LNHNV, YYDKDF (reference sequence). V was shortened by 6 bases and J by 5 bases, with 14 bases between the two germline ends. Study-level findings and limits: Immune exposure was documented only through CMV serostatus.

Both 60 Vbeta primers and 13 Jbeta primers went into the PCR. Profiling relied on immunoSEQ multiplex PCR, and the TCRdb table lists in-frame clones only, not all of them. This sample has 100,000 to 150,000 clones, with 80% found just once. The clonotype originates from a female donor in good health and CMV-seronegative. This chain joins TRBV15 and TRBJ2-7; no clear D. The specimen was PBMCs. CDR3: CATRKGLRNEQYF. The CDR3 nucleotides read TGTGCCACCAGAAAAGGTCTGAGGAACGAGCAGTACTTC.